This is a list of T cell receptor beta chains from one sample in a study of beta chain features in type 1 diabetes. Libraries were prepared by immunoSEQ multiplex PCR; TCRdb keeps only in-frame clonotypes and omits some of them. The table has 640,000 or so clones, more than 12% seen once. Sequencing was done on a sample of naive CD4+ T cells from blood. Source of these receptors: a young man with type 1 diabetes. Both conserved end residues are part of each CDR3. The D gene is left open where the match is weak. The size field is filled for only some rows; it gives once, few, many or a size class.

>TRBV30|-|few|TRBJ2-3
TGTGCCTGGAAGGGCTCCCTCGATACGCAGTATTTT
CAWKGSLDTQYF
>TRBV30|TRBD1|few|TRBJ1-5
TGTGCCTGGAGTGTCGGGACAGGGTTATGGAATCAGCCCCAGCATTTT
CAWSVGTGLWNQPQHF
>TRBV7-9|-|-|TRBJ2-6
TGTGCCAGCAGCATCCTCGCTCCTCTTGGGGCCAACGTCCTGACTTTC
CASSILAPLGANVLTF
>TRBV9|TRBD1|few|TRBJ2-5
TGTGCCAGCAGCCTGCGGACAGGGCAAGAGACCCAGTACTTC
CASSLRTGQETQYF
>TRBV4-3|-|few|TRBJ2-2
TGCGCCAGCAGCCAAGATGAAGGCAGGGTTGGCGGGGAGCTGTTTTTT
CASSQDEGRVGGELFF
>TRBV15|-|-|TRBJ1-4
TGTGCCACCAGCAGGGCTCTTTATGAAAAACTGTTTTTT
CATSRALYEKLFF
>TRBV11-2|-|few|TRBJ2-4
TGTGCCAGCAGCTTAGCGGGACATAGAGCCAAAAACATTCAGTACTTC
CASSLAGHRAKNIQYF
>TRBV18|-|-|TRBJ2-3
TGTGCCAGCTCCCCAGCTAGCACAGATACGCAGTATTTT
CASSPASTDTQYF
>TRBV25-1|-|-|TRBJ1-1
TGTGCCAGCAGTGAATCATTCGGGAACACTGAAGCTTTCTTT
CASSESFGNTEAFF
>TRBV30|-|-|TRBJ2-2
TGTGCCTGCAACAGGAACACCGGGGAGCTGTTTTTT
CACNRNTGELFF
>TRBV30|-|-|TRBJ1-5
TGTGCCTGGAGGGCAGGGGCGGGTGCGGCGCCCCAGCATTTT
CAWRAGAGAAPQHF
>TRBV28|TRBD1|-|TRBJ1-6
TGTGCCAGCTTGGGGGACAGGCAGAATTCACCCCTCCACTTT
CASLGDRQNSPLHF
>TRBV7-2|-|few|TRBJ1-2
TGTGCCAGCAGCCTCGGCGATCCACTTCTCGGGTATGGCTACACCTTC
CASSLGDPLLGYGYTF
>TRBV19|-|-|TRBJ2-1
TGTGCCAGTAGTATGGGGCGGAGCTCCAATGAGCAGTTCTTC
CASSMGRSSNEQFF
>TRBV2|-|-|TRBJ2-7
TGTGCCAGCAGCCTTGGACCTCGGGAGCAGTACTTC
CASSLGPREQYF
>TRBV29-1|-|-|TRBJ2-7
TGCAGCGTCAAGACAGGTCACTACGAGCAGTACTTC
CSVKTGHYEQYF
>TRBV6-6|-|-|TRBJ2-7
TGTGCCAGCAGTCAACTCCCGTCGGCCGAGCAGTACTTC
CASSQLPSAEQYF
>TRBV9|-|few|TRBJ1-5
TGTGCCAGCAGCCTGGGCCAACCAAATCAGCCCCAGCATTTT
CASSLGQPNQPQHF
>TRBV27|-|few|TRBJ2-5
TGTGCCAGCAGTTTATTTTCCCAAGAGACCCAGTACTTC
CASSLFSQETQYF
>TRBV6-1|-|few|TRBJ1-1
TGTGCCAGCAGTGTCTACAGGAACACTGAAGCTTTCTTT
CASSVYRNTEAFF
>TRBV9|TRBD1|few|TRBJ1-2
TGTGCCAGCAGCGTGGAAGGGGGCAAGTATGGCTACACCTTC
CASSVEGGKYGYTF
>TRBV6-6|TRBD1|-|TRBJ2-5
TGTGCCAGCAGCCTCGGACAGGAAGAGACCCAGTACTTC
CASSLGQEETQYF
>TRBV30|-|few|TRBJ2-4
TGTGCCTGGAGTGTACGGACTTGGGGAAACATTCAGTACTTC
CAWSVRTWGNIQYF
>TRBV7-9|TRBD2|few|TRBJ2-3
TGTGCCAGCAGCTTAGTTGCGGGAGGTCACAGGGATACGCAGTATTTT
CASSLVAGGHRDTQYF
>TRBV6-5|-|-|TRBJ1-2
TGTGCCAGCAGTTACTCGGGACGTAATGGCTACACCTTC
CASSYSGRNGYTF
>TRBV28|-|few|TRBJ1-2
TGTGCCAGCAGGCCAGATGAAGACTATGGCTACACCTTC
CASRPDEDYGYTF
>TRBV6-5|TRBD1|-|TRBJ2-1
TGTGCCAGCAGTTACACGGACAGGGCCTACAATGAGCAGTTCTTC
CASSYTDRAYNEQFF
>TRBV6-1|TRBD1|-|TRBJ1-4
TGTGCCAGCAGGCCGAGGACAGGGGGAAGTGAAAAACTGTTTTTT
CASRPRTGGSEKLFF
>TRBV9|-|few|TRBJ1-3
TGTGCCAGCAGCGCTACCGTCGACTCTGGAAACACCATATATTTT
CASSATVDSGNTIYF
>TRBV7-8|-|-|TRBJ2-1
TGTGCCAGCAGCCGAACGGAGTTCTACAATGAGCAGTTCTTC
CASSRTEFYNEQFF
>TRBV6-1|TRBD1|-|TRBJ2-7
TGTGCCAGCAGCCCGGGACAGTCCTACGAGCAGTACTTC
CASSPGQSYEQYF
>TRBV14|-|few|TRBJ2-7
TGTGCCAGCAGCCAAGCGGGACGTGGATACTTC
CASSQAGRGYF
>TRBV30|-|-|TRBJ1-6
TGTGCCTGTTGTGGTCGCTTCTCCTATAATTCACCCCTCCACTTT
CACCGRFSYNSPLHF
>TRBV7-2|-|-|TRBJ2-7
TGTGCCAGCAGCCGTTCCGGGACGGTCTCCTACGAGCAGTACTTC
CASSRSGTVSYEQYF
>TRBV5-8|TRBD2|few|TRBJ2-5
TGTGCCAGCAGCATAGGACTAGCGGTCTCCCAACAAGAGACCCAGTACTTC
CASSIGLAVSQQETQYF
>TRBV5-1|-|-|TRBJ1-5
TGCGCCAGCAGCTTGGCCGGAGAACTCAATCAGCCCCAGCATTTT
CASSLAGELNQPQHF
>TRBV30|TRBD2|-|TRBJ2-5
TGTGCCTGGAGTGTAGCGGGGGAGACCCAGTACTTC
CAWSVAGETQYF
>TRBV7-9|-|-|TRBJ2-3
TGTGCCAGCAGCTTTCTGTCGACGGTTATCGCAGATACGCAGTATTTT
CASSFLSTVIADTQYF
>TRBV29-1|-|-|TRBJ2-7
TGCAGCGTTGAGCAGGGATCCTACGAGCAGTACTTC
CSVEQGSYEQYF
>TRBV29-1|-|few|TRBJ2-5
TGCAGCGTTGAATCAGGGGAGGGGGAGACCCAGTACTTC
CSVESGEGETQYF
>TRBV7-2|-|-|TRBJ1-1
TGTGCCAGCAGCTCTGCAGAGAACACTGAAGCTTTCTTT
CASSSAENTEAFF
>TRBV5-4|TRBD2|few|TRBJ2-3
TGTGCCAGCAGCACGAGACTAGCGGGGGTCGGAGATACGCAGTATTTT
CASSTRLAGVGDTQYF
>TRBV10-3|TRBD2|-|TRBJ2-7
TGTGCCATCAGGGAAGGACTAGGGCCTTACGAGCAGTACTTC
CAIREGLGPYEQYF
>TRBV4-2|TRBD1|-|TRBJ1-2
TGTGCCAGCAGCCAAGATCCAGGGACAGGGGGCAAAGGCTACACCTTC
CASSQDPGTGGKGYTF
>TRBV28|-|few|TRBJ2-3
TGTGCCAGGAGCCCCCGGATGAGTCTCACAGATACGCAGTATTTT
CARSPRMSLTDTQYF
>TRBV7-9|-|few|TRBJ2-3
TGTGCCAGCAGCCGATCTTACGGGCCGGGGGCAGATACGCAGTATTTT
CASSRSYGPGADTQYF
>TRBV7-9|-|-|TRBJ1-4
TGTGCCAGCAGCTTACGGGACACCATTAATGAAAAACTGTTTTTT
CASSLRDTINEKLFF
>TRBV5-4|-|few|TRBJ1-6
TGTGCCAGCAGCCTTCCATCTTTTCCCCTCCACTTT
CASSLPSFPLHF
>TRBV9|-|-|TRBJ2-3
TGTGCCAGCAGCCCCCGCCTCGGCCTCAGCACAGATACGCAGTATTTT
CASSPRLGLSTDTQYF
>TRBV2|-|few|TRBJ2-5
TGTGCCACCTCACAACGTGGAGAGACCCAGTACTTC
CATSQRGETQYF
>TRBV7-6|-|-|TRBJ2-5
TGTGCCAGCAGCCCCGGAAACCAAGAGACCCAGTACTTC
CASSPGNQETQYF
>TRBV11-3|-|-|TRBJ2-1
TGTGCCAGCAGCTTGGAGGGTAGCAATGAGCAGTTCTTC
CASSLEGSNEQFF
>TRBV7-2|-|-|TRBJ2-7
TGTGCCAGCAGCTTAGTAACGAGTCATGGGGACGAGCAGTACTTC
CASSLVTSHGDEQYF
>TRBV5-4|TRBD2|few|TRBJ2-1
TGTGCCAGCAGCCGAGGGGGGACTAGCTCCTACAATGAGCAGTTCTTC
CASSRGGTSSYNEQFF
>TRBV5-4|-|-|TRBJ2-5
TGTGCCAGCAGCTTGGCCGTCGGATCGGCGGTGGAGACCCAGTACTTC
CASSLAVGSAVETQYF